This T cell receptor beta chain was retrieved from a study of T cells after yellow fever vaccination (dated by TCRdb to between 2018 and 2020). About the study as a whole: The SMART-Seq v4 Ultra Low Input RNA kit was used to prepare libraries from fractions with low cell numbers. Bulk TCR alpha and beta repertoires were sequenced longitudinally to track T-cell clones before and after primary and booster YFV17D yellow fever vaccination. Two healthy male donors made up the cohort, one aged 18 to 30 years and the other aged 30 to 40 years. Blood was drawn at multiple timepoints before and after primary and secondary immunization, with bulk PBMC replicates and cell subsets isolated. Overall study outcomes, separate from this receptor: Compared with the primary T-cell response, the secondary T-cell response was faster but weaker, reaching its peak on day 5 rather than on day 15. After the booster, most of the clones that had expanded following primary vaccination were detected again (approximately 95% of CD4 and around 90% of CD8), which suggests that memory was broadly maintained. Only a couple of donors were included in the study, so the extent to which the findings can be generalized is limited. FACS-sorted repertoires could contain abundant contaminating clonotypes from the bulk population, so computational filtering was required. A small fraction of clonotypes showed up in both the CD4 and CD8 compartments, probably as a result of convergent recombination.

The meaning of the sample's treatment or condition label: live attenuated yellow fever vaccine strain. Two biological replicates of bulk PBMCs were collected at each blood-draw timepoint. PBMCs were isolated from peripheral blood using a standard Ficoll-Paque protocol. RNA was extracted with TriZol from bulk PBMCs, CD4 and CD8 fractions, and dextramer-positive and dextramer-negative fractions. TCR cDNA was made using 5'RACE template switching, a step that added a universal primer site and unique molecular identifiers. Priming of cDNA synthesis was performed from both the TCR alpha and TCR beta constant segments. Library amplification involved two PCR steps, and the second step added sample barcodes and sequencing adapters. Sequencing of the libraries was done on either Illumina HiSeq 2500 (2x100 bp) or NovaSeq (2x150 bp). Per the source publication's procedure: MIGEC was used to demultiplex reads and collapse the reads into UMI consensus sequences, and MiXCR was used for V(D)J alignment. Clonotypes responding to the vaccine were identified with edgeR on replicate PBMC samples, with the criteria of FDR below 0.01 and a log2 fold change above 5 up to day 15. Each bulk clonotype was labeled CD4 or CD8 based on which sequenced repertoire, CD4 or CD8, contained the clonotype at higher abundance. TCRdb reprocessing: public reads trimmed at Q25 with fastp, clones called with MiXCR, in-frame beta chains kept. Under each unique CDR3 protein, matching rows form one entry showing the most common genes and DNA. The V and J calls follow TCRdb's processing rather than the paper's. Counted in this sample were around 500,000 distinct CDR3 sequences; 21% of them appeared once. In total, the top ten clones hold approximately 15% of the sample.

To note about this clonotype: Its binding antigen is unknown. No base quality information exists; no much larger clone differs at one position.

A distance of 9 bases separates the germline ends of V and J, which lose 3 bases and 10 bases respectively. The CDR1 and CDR2 encoded by the germline V gene (reference sequence) are MNHEY and SMNVEV. The CDR3 numbers 11 residues from cysteine through phenylalanine. Only the CDR3 portion is preserved as DNA: 33 bases, with reading frame beginning at the first base. The chain couples TRBV27 to TRBJ2-5; possibly the D gene is TRBD2, per 7 matching bases. The clonotype comes from a man aged 18 to 29 who received the YFV17D yellow fever vaccine. The input for sequencing was PBMCs, taken around 3 weeks after the first yellow fever vaccination. In nucleotides, the sequence is TGTGCCAGCAGTTTCGGGGGGCACCAGTACTTC. This sequence encodes CASSFGGHQYF.